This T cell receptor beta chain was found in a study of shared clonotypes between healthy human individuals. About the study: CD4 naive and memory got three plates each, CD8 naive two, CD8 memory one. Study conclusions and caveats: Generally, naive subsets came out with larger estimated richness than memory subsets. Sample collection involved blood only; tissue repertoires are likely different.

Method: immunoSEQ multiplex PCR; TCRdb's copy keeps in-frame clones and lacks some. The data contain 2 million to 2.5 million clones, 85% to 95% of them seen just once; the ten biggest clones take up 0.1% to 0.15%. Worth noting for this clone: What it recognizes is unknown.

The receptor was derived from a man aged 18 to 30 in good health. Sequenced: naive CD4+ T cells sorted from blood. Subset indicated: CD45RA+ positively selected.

CDR3 sequence: CASSASSGRTDTQYF. The CDR3 nucleotides read TGTGCCAGCAGCGCCTCCAGCGGGAGGACAGATACGCAGTATTTT. J is TRBJ2-3 and V is TRBV9, with 9 bases lining up with TRBD2. The V and J ends lost 3 bases and 3 bases, in that order; junction bases with no gene match: 5. Looked up from germline, CDR1 is SGDLS and CDR2 is YYNGEE. The CDR3 is 15 residues long.